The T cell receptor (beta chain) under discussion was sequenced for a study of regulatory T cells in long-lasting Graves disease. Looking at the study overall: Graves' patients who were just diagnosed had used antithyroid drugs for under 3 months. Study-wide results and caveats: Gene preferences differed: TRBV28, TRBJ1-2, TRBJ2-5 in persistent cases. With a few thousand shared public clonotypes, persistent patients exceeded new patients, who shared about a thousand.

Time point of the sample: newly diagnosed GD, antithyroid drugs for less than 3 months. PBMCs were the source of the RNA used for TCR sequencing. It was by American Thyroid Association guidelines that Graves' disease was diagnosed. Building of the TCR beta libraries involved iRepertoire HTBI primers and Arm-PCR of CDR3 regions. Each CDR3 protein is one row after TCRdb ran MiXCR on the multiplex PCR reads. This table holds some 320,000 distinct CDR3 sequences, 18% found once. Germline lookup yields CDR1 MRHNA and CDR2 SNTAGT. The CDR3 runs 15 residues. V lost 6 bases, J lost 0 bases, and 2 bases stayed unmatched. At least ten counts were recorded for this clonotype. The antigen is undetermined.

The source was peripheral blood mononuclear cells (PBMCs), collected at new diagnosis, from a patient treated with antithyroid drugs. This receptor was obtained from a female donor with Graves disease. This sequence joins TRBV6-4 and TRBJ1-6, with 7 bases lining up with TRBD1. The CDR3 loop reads CASSRQGSYNSPLHF. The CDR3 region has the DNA TGTGCCAGCAGCCGACAGGGCTCCTATAATTCACCCCTCCACTTT.